The rows below give T cell receptor beta chains drawn from one sample of a study of blood T cells in healthy people across ages. MiXCR, applied by TCRdb to the 5' RACE reads, yields one record per CDR3 protein. The table lists hundreds of thousands of distinct CDR3 sequences, 58% of them singletons, with over 20% in the top ten. Sequencing was done on a sample of blood. These receptor sequences come from a man younger than 45 in good health. Both conserved end residues are part of each CDR3. A D gene is named only where the DNA matches it firmly. Only part of the rows carry a size: once, few, many, or a class if the clone is expanded.

>14|.|TRBV27|TRBD1|TRBJ1-2
CASSRQGSYYGYTF
TGTGCCAGCAGCCGACAGGGTTCGTACTATGGCTACACCTTC
>16|.|TRBV13|TRBD2|TRBJ2-5
CASSLSGRAGRETQYF
TGTGCCAGCAGCCTTAGCGGGAGGGCCGGTAGGGAGACCCAGTACTTC
>15|once|TRBV7-2|.|TRBJ2-1
CASSASRQLQETQFF
TGTGCCAGCAGCGCCAGCCGACAGCTACAAGAGACCCAGTTCTTC
>13|.|TRBV12-3/TRBV12-4|.|TRBJ1-4
CASSSGVNEKLFF
TGTGCCAGCAGTTCAGGAGTTAATGAAAAACTGTTTTTT
>14|.|TRBV29-1|.|TRBJ2-5
CSVVRSSGQETQYF
TGCAGCGTTGTTCGTAGTTCAGGTCAAGAGACCCAGTACTTC
>16|.|TRBV20-1|.|TRBJ2-1
CTGSTGPAHTRDEQFF
TGCACCGGCTCGACAGGACCCGCGCACACGAGGGATGAGCAGTTCTTC
>14|.|TRBV2|TRBD1|TRBJ2-1
CASTSDRWDNEQFF
TGTGCCAGCACCTCGGACAGGTGGGACAATGAGCAGTTCTTC
>14|few|TRBV7-9|.|TRBJ2-7
CASSLDRSAYEQYF
TGTGCCAGCAGCTTAGACAGGTCCGCTTACGAGCAGTACTTC
>15|.|TRBV4-3|.|TRBJ2-1
CASSQDRLWEDEQFF
TGCGCCAGCAGCCAAGATAGACTTTGGGAAGATGAGCAGTTCTTC
>13|.|TRBV10-3|.|TRBJ1-2
CAGRGDINYGYTF
TGTGCCGGCAGAGGGGACATAAACTATGGCTACACCTTC
>13|.|TRBV29-1|.|TRBJ1-1
CSVEAVGWGEAFF
TGCAGCGTTGAAGCTGTAGGCTGGGGGGAAGCTTTCTTT